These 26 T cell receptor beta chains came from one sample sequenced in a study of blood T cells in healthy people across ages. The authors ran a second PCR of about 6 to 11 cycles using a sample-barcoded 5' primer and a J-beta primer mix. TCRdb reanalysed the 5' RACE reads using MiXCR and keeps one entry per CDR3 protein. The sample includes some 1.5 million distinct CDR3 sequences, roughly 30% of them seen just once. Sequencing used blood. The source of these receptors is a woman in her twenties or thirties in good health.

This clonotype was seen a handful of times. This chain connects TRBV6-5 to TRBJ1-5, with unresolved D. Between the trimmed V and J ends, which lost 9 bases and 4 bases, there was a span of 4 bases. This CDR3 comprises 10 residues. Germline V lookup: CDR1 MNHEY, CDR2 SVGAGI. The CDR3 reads CARANQPQHF. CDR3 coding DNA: TGTGCCAGAGCAAATCAGCCCCAGCATTTT.

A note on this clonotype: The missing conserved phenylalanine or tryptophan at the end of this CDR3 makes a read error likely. CDR3 residues: CASSPGQGAYNEQFV. For the CDR3, the DNA is TGTGCCAGCTCACCCGGACAGGGGGCTTACAATGAGCAGTTCGTC. This sequence joins TRBV18 and TRBJ2-1; 11 bases align to TRBD1. Germline values: CDR1 KGHSH, CDR2 LQKENI. CDR3 length: 15 residues. J was trimmed by 4 bases and V by 3 bases; bases with no gene match: 2.

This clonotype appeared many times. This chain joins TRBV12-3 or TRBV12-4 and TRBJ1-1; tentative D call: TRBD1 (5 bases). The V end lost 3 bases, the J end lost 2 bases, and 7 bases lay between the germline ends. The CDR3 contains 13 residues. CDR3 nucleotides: TGTGCCAGCAGTTTGGGGCCAAACACTGAAGCTTTCTTT. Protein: CASSLGPNTEAFF.

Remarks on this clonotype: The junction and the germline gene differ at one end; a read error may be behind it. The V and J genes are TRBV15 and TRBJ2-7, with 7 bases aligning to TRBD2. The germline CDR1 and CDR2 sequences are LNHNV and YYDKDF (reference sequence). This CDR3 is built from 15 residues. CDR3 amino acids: CPTSSSSGGGSEQYF. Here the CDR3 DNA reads TGTCCCACCAGCAGTTCATCGGGGGGTGGAAGCGAGCAGTACTTC.

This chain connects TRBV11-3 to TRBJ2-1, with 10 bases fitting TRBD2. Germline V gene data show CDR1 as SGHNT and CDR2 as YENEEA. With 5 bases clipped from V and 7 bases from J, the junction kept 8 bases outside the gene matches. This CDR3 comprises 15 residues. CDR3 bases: TGTGCCAGCAGCCCCGGGACTAGCGTGGAAAATGAGCAGTTCTTC. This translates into CASSPGTSVENEQFF.

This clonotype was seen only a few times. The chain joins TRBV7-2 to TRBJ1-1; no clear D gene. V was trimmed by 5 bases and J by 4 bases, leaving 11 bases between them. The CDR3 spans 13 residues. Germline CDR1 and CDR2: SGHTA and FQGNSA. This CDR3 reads CASSIVTFTEAFF. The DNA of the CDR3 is TGTGCCAGCAGCATTGTTACCTTCACTGAAGCTTTCTTT.

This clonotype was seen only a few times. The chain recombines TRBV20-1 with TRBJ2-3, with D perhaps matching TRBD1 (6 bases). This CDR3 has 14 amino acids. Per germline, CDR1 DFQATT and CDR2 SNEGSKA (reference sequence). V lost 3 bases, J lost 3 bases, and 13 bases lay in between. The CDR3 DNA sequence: TGCAGTGCTAGTATTGGGCAGGGGACAGATACGCAGTATTTT. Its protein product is CSASIGQGTDTQYF.

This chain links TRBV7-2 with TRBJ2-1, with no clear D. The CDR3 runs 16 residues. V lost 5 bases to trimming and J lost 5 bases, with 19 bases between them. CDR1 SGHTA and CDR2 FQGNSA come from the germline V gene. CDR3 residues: CASSPKALGFDNEQFF. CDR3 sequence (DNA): TGTGCCAGCAGCCCCAAGGCGCTAGGCTTCGACAATGAGCAGTTCTTC.

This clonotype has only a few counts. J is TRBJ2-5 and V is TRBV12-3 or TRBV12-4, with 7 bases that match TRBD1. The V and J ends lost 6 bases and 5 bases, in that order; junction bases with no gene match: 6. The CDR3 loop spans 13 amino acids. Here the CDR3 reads CASRTTGHETQYF. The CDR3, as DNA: TGTGCCAGCAGGACGACAGGGCACGAGACCCAGTACTTC.

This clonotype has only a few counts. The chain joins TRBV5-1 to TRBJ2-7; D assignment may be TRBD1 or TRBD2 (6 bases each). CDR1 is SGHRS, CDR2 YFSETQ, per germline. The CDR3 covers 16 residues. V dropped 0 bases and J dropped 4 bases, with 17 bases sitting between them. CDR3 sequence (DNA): TGCGCCAGCAGCTTGGCCGAGGGGGGAGGTCGGTACGAGCAGTACTTC. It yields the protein CASSLAEGGGRYEQYF.

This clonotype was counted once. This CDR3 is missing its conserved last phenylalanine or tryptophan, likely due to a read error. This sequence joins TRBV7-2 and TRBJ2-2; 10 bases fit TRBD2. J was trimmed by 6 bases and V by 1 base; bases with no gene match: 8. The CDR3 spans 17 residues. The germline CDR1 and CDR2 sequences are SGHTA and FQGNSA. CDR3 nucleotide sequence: TGTGCCAGCAGCTTAGTAGCGGGAGGATTCGGTGCCGGGGAGCTGTTTGTT. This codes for CASSLVAGGFGAGELFV.

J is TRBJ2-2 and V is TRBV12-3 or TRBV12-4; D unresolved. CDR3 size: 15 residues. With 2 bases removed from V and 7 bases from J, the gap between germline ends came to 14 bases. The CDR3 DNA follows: TGTGCCAGCAGTTTATGGGAAGTTGGTGGCGGGGAGCTGTTTTTT. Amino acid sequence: CASSLWEVGGGELFF.

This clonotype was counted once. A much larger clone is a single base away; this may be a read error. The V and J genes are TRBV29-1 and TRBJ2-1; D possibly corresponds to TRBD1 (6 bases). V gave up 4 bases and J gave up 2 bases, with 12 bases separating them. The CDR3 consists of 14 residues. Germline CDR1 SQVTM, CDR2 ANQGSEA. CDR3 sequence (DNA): TGCAGCGTTGTGGCAGGGGAGCCCTACAATGAGCAGTTCTTC. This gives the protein CSVVAGEPYNEQFF.

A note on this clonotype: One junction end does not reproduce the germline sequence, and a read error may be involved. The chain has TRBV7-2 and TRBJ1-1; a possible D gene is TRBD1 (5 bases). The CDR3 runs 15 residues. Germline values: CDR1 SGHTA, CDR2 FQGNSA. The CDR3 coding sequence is TGCGGATCCATCGGCCGGGGCAAGGAGAACACTGAAGCTTTCTTT. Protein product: CGSIGRGKENTEAFF.

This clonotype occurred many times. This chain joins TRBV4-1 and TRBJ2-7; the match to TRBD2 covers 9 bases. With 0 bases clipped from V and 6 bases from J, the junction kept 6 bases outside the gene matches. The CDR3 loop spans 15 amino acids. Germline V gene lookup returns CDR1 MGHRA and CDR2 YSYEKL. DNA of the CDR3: TGCGCCAGCAGCCAAGATCCGGGACTAGCTAGCGAGCAGTACTTC. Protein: CASSQDPGLASEQYF.

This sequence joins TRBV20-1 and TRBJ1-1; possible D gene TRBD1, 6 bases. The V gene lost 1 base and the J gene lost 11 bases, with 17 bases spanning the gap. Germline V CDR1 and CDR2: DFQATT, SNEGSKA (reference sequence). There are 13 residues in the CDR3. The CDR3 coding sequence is TGCAGTGCTAGAGCCCAGGGGTTAACGGATGCTTTCTTT. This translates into CSARAQGLTDAFF.

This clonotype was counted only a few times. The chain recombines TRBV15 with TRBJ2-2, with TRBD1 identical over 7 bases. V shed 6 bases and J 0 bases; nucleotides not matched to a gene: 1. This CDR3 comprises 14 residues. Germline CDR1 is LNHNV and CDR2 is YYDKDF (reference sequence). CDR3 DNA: TGTGCCACCAGGACAGGGACGAACACCGGGGAGCTGTTTTTT. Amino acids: CATRTGTNTGELFF.

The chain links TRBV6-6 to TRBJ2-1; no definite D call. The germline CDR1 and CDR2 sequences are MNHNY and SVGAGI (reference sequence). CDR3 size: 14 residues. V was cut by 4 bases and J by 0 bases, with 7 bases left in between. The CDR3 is CASSWQASYNEQFF. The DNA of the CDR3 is TGTGCCAGCAGTTGGCAGGCCTCCTACAATGAGCAGTTCTTC.

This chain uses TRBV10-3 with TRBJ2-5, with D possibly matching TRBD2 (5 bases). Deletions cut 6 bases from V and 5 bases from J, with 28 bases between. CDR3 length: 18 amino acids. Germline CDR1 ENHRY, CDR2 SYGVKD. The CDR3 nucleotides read TGTGCCATCAGCCGCGGCGTTTGGGAGTCAGGATGGGCGGAGACCCAGTACTTC. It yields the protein CAISRGVWESGWAETQYF.

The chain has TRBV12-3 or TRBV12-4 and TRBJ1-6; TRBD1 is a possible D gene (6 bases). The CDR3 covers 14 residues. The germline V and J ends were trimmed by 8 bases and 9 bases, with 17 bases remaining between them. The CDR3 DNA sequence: TGTGCCAGCGGCAGCACAGGGAGCGGTTCACCCCTCCACTTT. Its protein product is CASGSTGSGSPLHF.

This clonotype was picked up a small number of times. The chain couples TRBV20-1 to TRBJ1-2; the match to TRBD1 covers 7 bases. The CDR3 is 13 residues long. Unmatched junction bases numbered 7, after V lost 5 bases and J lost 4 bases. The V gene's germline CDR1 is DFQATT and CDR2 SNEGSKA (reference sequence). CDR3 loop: CSAYTGTVYGYTF. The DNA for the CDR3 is TGCAGTGCTTACACCGGGACAGTCTATGGCTACACCTTC.

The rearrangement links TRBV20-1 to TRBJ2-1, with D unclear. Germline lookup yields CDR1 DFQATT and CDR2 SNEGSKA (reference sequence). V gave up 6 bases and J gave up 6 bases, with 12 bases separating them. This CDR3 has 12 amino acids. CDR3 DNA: TGCAGTGCCCAGAAGTCGGGCAATGAGCAGTTCTTC. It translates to CSAQKSGNEQFF.

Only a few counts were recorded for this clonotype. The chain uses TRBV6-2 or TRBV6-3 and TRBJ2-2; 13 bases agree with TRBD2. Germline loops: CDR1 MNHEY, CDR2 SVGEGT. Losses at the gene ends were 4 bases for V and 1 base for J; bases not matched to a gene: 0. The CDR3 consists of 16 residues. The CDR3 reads CASSWTSGRNTGELFF. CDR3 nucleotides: TGTGCCAGCAGTTGGACTAGCGGGAGGAACACCGGGGAGCTGTTTTTT.

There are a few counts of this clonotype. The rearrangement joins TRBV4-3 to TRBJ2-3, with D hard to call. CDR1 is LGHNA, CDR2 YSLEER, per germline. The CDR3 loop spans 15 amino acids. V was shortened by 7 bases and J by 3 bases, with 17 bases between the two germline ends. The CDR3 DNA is TGCGCCAGCACCCGACCTCGTCCGGTTACAGATACGCAGTATTTT. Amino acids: CASTRPRPVTDTQYF.

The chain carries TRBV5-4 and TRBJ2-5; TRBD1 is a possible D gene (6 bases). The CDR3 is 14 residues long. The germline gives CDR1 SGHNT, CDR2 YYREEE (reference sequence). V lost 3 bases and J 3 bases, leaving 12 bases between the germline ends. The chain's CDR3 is CASSSGQQEETQYF. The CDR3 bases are TGTGCCAGCAGCTCCGGACAGCAGGAAGAGACCCAGTACTTC.

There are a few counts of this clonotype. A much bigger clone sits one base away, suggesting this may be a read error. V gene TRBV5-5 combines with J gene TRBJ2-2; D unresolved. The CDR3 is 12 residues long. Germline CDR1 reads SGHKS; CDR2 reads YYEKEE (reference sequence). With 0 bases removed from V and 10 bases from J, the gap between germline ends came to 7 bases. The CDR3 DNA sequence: TGTGCCAGCAGCTTGGGTGGCGAGGAGCTGTTTTTT. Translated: CASSLGGEELFF.